The 25 T cell receptor beta chains below all came from one sample that was sequenced in a study of identifying expanded T cells in peripheral blood. Only in-frame clones appear in the TCRdb table, and some are missing; sequencing was by immunoSEQ multiplex PCR. Of roughly 100,000 clones listed, about 87% were seen once; the top ten hold approximately 14%. The source material was blood. Every receptor here comes from a person between 18 and 75 years old in good health.

This clone was seen only a few times. The J gene is TRBJ2-7, the V gene TRBV7-2; 8 bases map to TRBD1. J was trimmed by 6 bases and V by 1 base; bases with no gene match: 11. The germline gives CDR1 SGHTA, CDR2 FQGNSA. This CDR3 is 16 amino acids long. The CDR3 here is CASSLGGQGARGEQYF. The CDR3 region has the DNA TGTGCCAGCAGCTTAGGGGGCCAGGGGGCGCGAGGCGAGCAGTACTTC.

This clone was counted a single time. This rearrangement joins TRBV7-3 to TRBJ2-7, with D hard to call. CDR3 length: 14 residues. Germline lookup yields CDR1 SGHTA and CDR2 FQGTGA. The V end lost 0 bases, the J end lost 0 bases, and 6 bases lay between the germline ends. CDR3 residues: CASSLTVGSYEQYF. The CDR3 DNA reads as TGTGCCAGCAGCTTAACAGTAGGCTCCTACGAGCAGTACTTC. The whole variable domain, filled in from reference TRBV7-3 and TRBJ2-7, reads GAGVSQTPSNKVTEKGKYVELRCDPISGHTALYWYRQSLGQGPEFLIYFQGTGAADDSGLPNDRFFAVRPEGSVSTLKIQRTERGDSAVYLCASSLTVGSYEQYFGPGTRLTVT.

In its sample, this clone ranks as medium-sized. This chain links TRBV5-6 with TRBJ2-1; TRBD1 might be the D (5 bases). The V gene lost 5 bases and the J gene lost 8 bases, with 11 bases spanning the gap. The length of the CDR3 is 12 residues. Germline lookup yields CDR1 SGHDT and CDR2 YYEEEE. CDR3: CASRQGHHEQFF. CDR3 in DNA: TGTGCCAGCAGGCAGGGTCACCATGAGCAGTTCTTC.

The chain carries TRBV28 and TRBJ2-1; D is unclear. Germline V gives CDR1 MDHEN, CDR2 SYDVKM. The V and J ends lost 3 bases and 0 bases respectively, with 6 bases between them. The length of the CDR3 is 14 residues. CDR3 bases: TGTGCCAGCAGTTTGCGGCTCTCCTACAATGAGCAGTTCTTC. Its protein is CASSLRLSYNEQFF.

The chain has TRBV6-6 and TRBJ2-1; D possibly uses TRBD1 or TRBD2 (5 bases each). The CDR3 is 12 amino acids. Germline V lookup: CDR1 MNHNY, CDR2 SVGAGI (reference sequence). V was shortened by 6 bases and J by 6 bases, with 9 bases between the two germline ends. CDR3 bases: TGTGCCAGCAGGGGACGCCTCAATGAGCAGTTCTTC. Translated: CASRGRLNEQFF.

In this sample, this clone turned up a few times. The rearrangement uses TRBV7-3 and TRBJ2-6, with 8 bases aligning to TRBD1. Per the germline V gene, CDR1 is SGHTA and CDR2 is FQGTGA. The CDR3 is made up of 16 amino acids. J was trimmed by 0 bases and V by 5 bases; bases with no gene match: 3. The CDR3 sequence is CASSPGQGSGANVLTF. Written as DNA, the CDR3 is TGTGCCAGCAGCCCCGGACAGGGCTCTGGGGCCAACGTCCTGACTTTC.

The V call is TRBV11-2, the J call TRBJ2-3, with 10 bases that match TRBD1. V lost 0 bases to trimming and J lost 5 bases; unmatched junction nucleotides: 8. The CDR3 contains 17 residues. CDR1 SGHAT and CDR2 FQNNGV come from the germline V gene. The DNA of the CDR3 is TGTGCCAGCAGCTTAGAAACCGACAGGGGGCGCAGAGATACGCAGTATTTT. Its protein product is CASSLETDRGRRDTQYF. The complete variable domain, with remaining parts taken from reference TRBV11-2 and TRBJ2-3, reads EAGVAQSPRYKIIEKRQSVAFWCNPISGHATLYWYQQILGQGPKLLIQFQNNGVVDDSQLPKDRFSAERLKGVDSTLKIQPAKLEDSAVYLCASSLETDRGRRDTQYFGPGTRLTVL.

This chain links TRBV7-9 with TRBJ1-6; possible D gene TRBD1, 6 bases. The CDR3 is 15 amino acids. V dropped 2 bases and J dropped 6 bases, with 11 bases sitting between them. Per the germline V gene, CDR1 is SEHNR and CDR2 is FQNEAQ (reference sequence). CDR3 region: CASSLFQGLNSPLHF. The CDR3 nucleotides are TGTGCCAGCAGCTTATTCCAGGGGCTTAATTCACCCCTCCACTTT.

This clone appeared a few times. This chain links TRBV18 with TRBJ2-7; no clear D. Trimming took off 6 bases at V and 0 bases at J, with 15 bases between the two ends. CDR3 size: 15 residues. CDR1 and CDR2 (germline): KGHSH, LQKENI. CDR3 coding DNA: TGTGCCAGCTCGCCCCCCGATCGGAGCTCCTACGAGCAGTACTTC. It codes for CASSPPDRSSYEQYF.

This chain joins TRBV6-1 and TRBJ2-5; D gene ambiguous. This CDR3 contains 12 residues. Germline CDR1 MNHNS, CDR2 SASEGT. Trimming stripped 7 bases from V and 5 bases from J, with 11 bases between. CDR3 DNA: TGTGCCAGCACCACCGTGGGGGAGACCCAGTACTTC. Its translation: CASTTVGETQYF.

The chain combines TRBV15 with TRBJ1-4; D unresolved. There are 12 residues in the CDR3. Germline V gene data show CDR1 as LNHNV and CDR2 as YYDKDF (reference sequence). The germline V and J ends were trimmed by 5 bases and 6 bases, with 7 bases remaining between them. Here the CDR3 DNA reads TGTGCCACCAGCCCCCGATATGAAAAACTGTTTTTT. This encodes CATSPRYEKLFF.

In regard to this clone: In the same sample, other DNA sequences code for this CDR3. This chain links TRBV9 with TRBJ2-2; D not resolved. Trimming cost V 0 bases and J 0 bases, with 3 bases left between them. CDR3 size: 14 residues. Per the germline V gene, CDR1 is SGDLS and CDR2 is YYNGEE. CDR3 sequence (DNA): TGTGCCAGCAGCGTAGCCCCGAACACCGGGGAGCTGTTTTTT. Its translation is CASSVAPNTGELFF.

The chain carries TRBV28 and TRBJ2-7, with 9 bases matching TRBD2. J was trimmed by 7 bases and V by 5 bases; bases with no gene match: 15. Germline V gene lookup returns CDR1 MDHEN and CDR2 SYDVKM. The CDR3 is 16 amino acids. CDR3 in DNA: TGTGCCAGCAGTCTTCGAGACCCGGGACTAGCTGGGGAGCAGTACTTC. It encodes CASSLRDPGLAGEQYF.

The CDR3 DNA sequence: TGTGCCAGTAGTATATACGGGGTAGGGGCCAACGTCCTGACTTTC. Amino acids: CASSIYGVGANVLTF. The V call is TRBV19, the J call TRBJ2-6, with D perhaps matching TRBD2 (5 bases). V was pared by 2 bases and J by 4 bases, with 9 bases between. Germline CDR1 reads LNHDA; CDR2 reads SQIVND (reference sequence). The CDR3 sequence is 15 residues long. Together with reference TRBV19 and TRBJ2-6, the CDR3 gives the full variable domain: DGGITQSPKYLFRKEGQNVTLSCEQNLNHDAMYWYRQDPGQGLRLIYYSQIVNDFQKGDIAEGYSVSREKKESFPLTVTSAQKNPTAFYLCASSIYGVGANVLTFGAGSRLTVL.

The chain joins TRBV6-5 to TRBJ1-3; D may be TRBD1 (6 bases). The ends were cut back, 2 bases at V and 4 bases at J, with 9 bases in the middle. The CDR3 length is 14 residues. Germline V gives CDR1 MNHEY, CDR2 SVGAGI. CDR3 loop: CASSYTGAGNTIYF. CDR3 sequence (DNA): TGTGCCAGCAGTTACACGGGGGCCGGAAACACCATATATTTT.

The chain links TRBV5-1 to TRBJ2-7; D is uncertain. This CDR3 comprises 13 residues. The V and J ends lost 0 bases and 7 bases respectively, with 11 bases between them. Germline V gives CDR1 SGHRS, CDR2 YFSETQ. DNA of the CDR3: TGCGCCAGCAGCTTGGGGTGGGCAGAAGAGCAGTACTTC. As protein: CASSLGWAEEQYF.

The CDR3 here is CASSPHADGYEQYF. As DNA, the CDR3 is TGTGCCAGCAGCCCGCACGCGGACGGGTACGAGCAGTACTTC. The chain combines TRBV7-9 with TRBJ2-7; D is uncertain. Germline V gene data show CDR1 as SEHNR and CDR2 as FQNEAQ (reference sequence). The germline V and J ends were trimmed by 5 bases and 4 bases, with 15 bases remaining between them. The CDR3 totals 14 residues.

A word on this clone: A junction end diverges from the germline sequence, so it may reflect a read error. The chain joins TRBV6-4 to TRBJ2-4, with D tentatively TRBD1 (6 bases). Germline-derived CDR1 and CDR2 are MRHNA and SNTAGT. The CDR3 is 16 residues long. In DNA, the CDR3 is TGTGCCAGCCCCATCTCAGAAGTGGATGGGTTTACAAGGGGGTTCTTC. It codes for CASPISEVDGFTRGFF.

The rearrangement uses TRBV4-1 and TRBJ2-5; TRBD2 aligns across 15 bases. CDR3 length equals 17 residues. Germline V gene data show CDR1 as MGHRA and CDR2 as YSYEKL. V trimming: 4 bases; J trimming: 2 bases; junction bases outside the gene matches: 5. CDR3 residues: CASSPGLAGGPQETQYF. The CDR3 DNA reads TGCGCCAGCAGCCCGGGACTAGCGGGGGGCCCACAAGAGACCCAGTACTTC.

J is TRBJ1-1 and V is TRBV18; perhaps TRBD1 as D (6 bases). The length of the CDR3 is 15 residues. Germline loops: CDR1 KGHSH, CDR2 LQKENI. V lost 1 base to trimming and J lost 2 bases, with 11 bases between them. In nucleotides, the CDR3 is TGTGCCAGCTCACCACGGACAGTAGTTAACACTGAAGCTTTCTTT. This translates into CASSPRTVVNTEAFF.

This CDR3 reads CASSLGGANVLTF. The DNA for the CDR3 is TGTGCCAGCAGCTTAGGTGGGGCCAACGTCCTGACTTTC. The chain couples TRBV7-2 to TRBJ2-6, with no clear D. This CDR3 has 13 residues. Germline V gene sequence: CDR1 SGHTA, CDR2 FQGNSA. The germline V and J ends were trimmed by 1 base and 3 bases, with 1 base remaining between them.

J is TRBJ2-7 and V is TRBV10-2; 10 bases are a match to TRBD2. With 8 bases clipped from V and 3 bases from J, the junction kept 4 bases outside the gene matches. The CDR3 extends over 13 amino acids. From germline, CDR1 is WSHSY and CDR2 SAAADI. The CDR3 region is CASFTSGVYEQYF. The CDR3 DNA is TGCGCCAGCTTTACTAGCGGGGTCTACGAGCAGTACTTC.

The rearrangement uses TRBV27 and TRBJ2-7; D not resolved. The CDR3 contains 13 residues. The V end lost 3 bases, the J end lost 3 bases, and 9 bases lay between the germline ends. Germline V lookup: CDR1 MNHEY, CDR2 SMNVEV (reference sequence). CDR3: CASSLDGIYEQYF. CDR3 nucleotides: TGTGCCAGCAGTTTGGATGGGATCTACGAGCAGTACTTC.

This clone was recorded only once. The genes are TRBV4-2 and TRBJ2-2; the match to TRBD2 covers 14 bases. Looked up from germline, CDR1 is LGHNA and CDR2 is YNFKEQ. The CDR3 contains 19 residues. V gave up 4 bases and J gave up 3 bases; unmatched junction bases: 10. The CDR3 loop is CASSPDGGLAGVYTGELFF. DNA for the CDR3: TGTGCCAGCAGCCCAGATGGGGGACTAGCGGGAGTGTACACCGGGGAGCTGTTTTTT.

The CDR3 DNA is TGTGCCAGCAGCAGCACAGATACGCAGTATTTT. It codes for CASSSTDTQYF. The chain recombines TRBV7-9 with TRBJ2-3; D not resolved. CDR1 and CDR2 (germline): SEHNR, FQNEAQ (reference sequence). V dropped 5 bases and J dropped 0 bases, with 0 bases sitting between them. CDR3 length: 11 amino acids.